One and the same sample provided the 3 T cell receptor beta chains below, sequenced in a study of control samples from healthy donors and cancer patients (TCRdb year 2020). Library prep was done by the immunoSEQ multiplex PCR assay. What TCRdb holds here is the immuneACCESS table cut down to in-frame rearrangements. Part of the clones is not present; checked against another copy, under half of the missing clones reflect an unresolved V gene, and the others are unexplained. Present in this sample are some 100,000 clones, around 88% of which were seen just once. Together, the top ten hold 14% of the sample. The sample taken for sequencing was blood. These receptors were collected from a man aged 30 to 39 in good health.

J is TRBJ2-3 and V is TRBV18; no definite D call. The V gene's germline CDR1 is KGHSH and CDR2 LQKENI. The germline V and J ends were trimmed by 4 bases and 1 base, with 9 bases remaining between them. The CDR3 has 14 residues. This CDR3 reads CASSLIGGTDTQYF. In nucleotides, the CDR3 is TGTGCCAGCTCACTTATCGGAGGCACAGATACGCAGTATTTT.

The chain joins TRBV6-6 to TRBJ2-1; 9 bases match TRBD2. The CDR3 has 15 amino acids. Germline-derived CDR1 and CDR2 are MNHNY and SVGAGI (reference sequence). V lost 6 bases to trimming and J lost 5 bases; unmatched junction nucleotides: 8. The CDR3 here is CASRNRLAENNEQFF. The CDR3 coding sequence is TGTGCCAGCAGAAACAGACTAGCGGAAAACAATGAGCAGTTCTTC.

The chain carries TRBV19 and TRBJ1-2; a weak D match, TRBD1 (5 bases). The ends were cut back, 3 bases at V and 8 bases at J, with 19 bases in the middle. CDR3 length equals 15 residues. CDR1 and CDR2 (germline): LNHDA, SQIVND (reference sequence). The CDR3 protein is CASSILSGPSEGYTF. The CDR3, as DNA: TGTGCCAGTAGTATCCTGTCGGGACCGTCTGAAGGCTACACCTTC.